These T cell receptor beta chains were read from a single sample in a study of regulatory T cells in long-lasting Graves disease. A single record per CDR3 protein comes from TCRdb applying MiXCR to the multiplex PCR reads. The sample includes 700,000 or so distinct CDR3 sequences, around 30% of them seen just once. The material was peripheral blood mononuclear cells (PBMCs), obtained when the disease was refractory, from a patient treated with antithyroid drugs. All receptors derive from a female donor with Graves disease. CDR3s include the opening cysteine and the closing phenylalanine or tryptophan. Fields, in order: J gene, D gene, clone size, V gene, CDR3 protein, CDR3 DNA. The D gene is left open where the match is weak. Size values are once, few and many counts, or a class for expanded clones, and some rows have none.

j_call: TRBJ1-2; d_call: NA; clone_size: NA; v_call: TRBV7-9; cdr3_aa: CASSLARREGLWTF; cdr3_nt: TGTGCCAGCAGCTTAGCTCGTAGAGAGGGGCTCTGGACCTTC
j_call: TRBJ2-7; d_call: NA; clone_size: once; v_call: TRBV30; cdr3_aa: CAWMSGSYEQYF; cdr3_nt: TGTGCCTGGATGAGTGGTTCCTACGAGCAGTACTTC
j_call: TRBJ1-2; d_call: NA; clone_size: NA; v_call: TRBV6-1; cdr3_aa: CASCRDGLYGYTF; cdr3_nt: TGTGCCAGTTGCCGGGACGGACTCTATGGCTACACCTTC
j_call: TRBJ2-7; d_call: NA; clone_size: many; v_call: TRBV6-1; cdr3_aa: CASSEDRHSNYEQYF; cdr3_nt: TGTGCCAGCAGTGAAGACAGACACAGCAACTACGAGCAGTACTTC
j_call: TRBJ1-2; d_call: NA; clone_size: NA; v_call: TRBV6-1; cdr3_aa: CAGGRENGYTF; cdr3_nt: TGTGCCGGAGGTCGAGAAAATGGCTACACCTTC
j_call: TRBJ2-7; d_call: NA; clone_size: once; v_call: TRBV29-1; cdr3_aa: CSVEAGWSSYEQYF; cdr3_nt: TGCAGCGTTGAAGCTGGCTGGAGCTCCTACGAGCAGTACTTC
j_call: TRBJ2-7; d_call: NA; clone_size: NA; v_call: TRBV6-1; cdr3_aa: CASTDSAGNYEQYF; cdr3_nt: TGTGCCAGCACCGACTCGGCGGGAAACTACGAGCAGTACTTC
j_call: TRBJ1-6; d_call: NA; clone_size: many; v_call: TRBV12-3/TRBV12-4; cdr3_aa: CASSRGGSYNSPLHF; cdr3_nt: TGTGCCAGCAGTCGCGGAGGGTCCTATAATTCACCCCTCCACTTT
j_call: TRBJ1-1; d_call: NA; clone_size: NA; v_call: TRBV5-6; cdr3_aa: CASSFRTLEAFF; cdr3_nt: TGTGCCAGCAGCTTCAGGACATTAGAAGCTTTCTTT
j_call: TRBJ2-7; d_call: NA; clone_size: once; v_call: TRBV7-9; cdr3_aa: CASSLGTCEQYF; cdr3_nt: TGTGCCAGCAGCTTGGGGACCTGCGAGCAGTACTTC
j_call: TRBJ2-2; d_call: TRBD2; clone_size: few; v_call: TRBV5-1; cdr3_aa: CASSLAQRGASNTGELFF; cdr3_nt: TGCGCCAGCAGCTTGGCCCAGCGGGGTGCTTCGAACACCGGGGAGCTGTTTTTT
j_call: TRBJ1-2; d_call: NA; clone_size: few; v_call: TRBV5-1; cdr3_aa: CASSLNIPNYGYTF; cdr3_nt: TGCGCCAGCAGCTTAAACATCCCTAACTATGGCTACACCTTC
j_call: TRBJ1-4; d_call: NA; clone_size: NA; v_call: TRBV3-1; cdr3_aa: CASSPVTGKKLFF; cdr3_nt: TGTGCCAGCAGCCCGGTCACCGGGAAAAAACTGTTTTTT
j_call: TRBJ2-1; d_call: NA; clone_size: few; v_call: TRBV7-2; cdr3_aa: CASSLYHSLYNEQFF; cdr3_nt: TGTGCCAGCAGCTTATACCACAGCCTGTACAATGAGCAGTTCTTC
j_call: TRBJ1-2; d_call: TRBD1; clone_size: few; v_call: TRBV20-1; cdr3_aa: CSAGPRDRNYGYTF; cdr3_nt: TGCAGTGCTGGACCGAGGGACAGAAACTATGGCTACACCTTC
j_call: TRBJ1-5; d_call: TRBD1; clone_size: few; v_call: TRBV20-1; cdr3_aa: CSAKGQGADQPQHF; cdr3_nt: TGCAGTGCTAAAGGACAGGGGGCGGATCAGCCCCAGCATTTT
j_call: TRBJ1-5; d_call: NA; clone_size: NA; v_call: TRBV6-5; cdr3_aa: CASSYFGGGSANQPQHF; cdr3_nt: TGTGCCAGCAGTTACTTCGGTGGGGGTTCCGCTAATCAGCCCCAGCATTTT